This T cell receptor (beta chain) was captured by sequencing in a study of T cells in Graves' hyperthyroidism and ophthalmopathy. Study outcomes and limitations: It was a median approximately six months before onset that the model predicted ophthalmopathy.

Points on this clonotype: Its antigen remains unknown. The conserved phenylalanine or tryptophan normally closing the CDR3 is absent here, so this likely arose from a read error.

Researchers amplified the TCR beta CDR3 regions from RNA transcripts. HTBI primers drove first-round RT-PCR of the TCR CDR3. From the multiplex PCR reads, TCRdb called clonotypes with MiXCR, one entry per CDR3 protein. The sample includes 350,000 to 400,000 distinct CDR3 sequences, 19% of them seen just once. CDR1 is MDHEN, CDR2 SYDVKM, per germline. Trimming took 9 bases from V and 6 from J, leaving 14 bases between them. This CDR3 region has 12 residues. The TCR sequence derives from a woman aged 18 to 35 with Graves' hyperthyroidism. J is TRBJ1-1 and V is TRBV28; unclear D gene. Sequencing was carried out using blood. CDR3 loop: CASSPKRAEAFY. The CDR3 region has the DNA TGTGCCAGTAGTCCCAAAAGAGCTGAAGCTTTCTAT.